This TCR beta chain was recorded in a study of T cells expressing NK-cell markers. The study's findings and limits: HCMV specificity of the expanded NKG2C+ T cell clones was not established. The CD3+CD56-NKG2C+ fraction of a few donors was likewise dominated by these clonotypes. A range of about 1.0-8% of CD8+ T cells consisted of dominant NKG2C+ clonotypes in more than five donors.

One entry per CDR3 protein, without DNA, is what TCRdb gives after re-calling the 5' RACE reads. The sample totals a few hundred thousand distinct CDR3 sequences. The CDR3 is made up of 12 amino acids. Comments on this clonotype: Its antigen remains unidentified.

The V call is TRBV12-3 or TRBV12-4, the J call TRBJ2-3. The clonotype was recovered from a man younger than 35 in good health. The material sequenced was blood T cells: a sorted CD56 or NKG2C T cell subset, CD4+ or CD8+ T cells, or bulk PBMC T cells (not recorded which). Here the CDR3 reads CASSRVQHTQYF.